This T cell receptor (beta chain) comes out of a study of CD8+CD57+ T cells in acquired aplastic anemia. This clonotype was recorded many times. Genomic DNA, the template, was used for profiling of the TCR beta VDJ and CDR3. TCRdb re-called the reads through MiXCR, storing one row per CDR3 protein. This table holds 150,000 to 200,000 distinct CDR3 sequences, around 48% found once. Patients picked for sequencing had shown CD8+CD57+ cell expansion detected by flow cytometry. Sequenced input: sorted CD4+, CD8+, or CD8+CD57+ T cells (not recorded which) from PBMCs. This TCR was sampled from a human donor with aplastic anemia.

The CDR3: CASSLVPQGAVEAFF. In DNA form, the CDR3 reads TGTGCCAGCAGCTTGGTCCCTCAGGGAGCGGTCGAAGCTTTCTTT. The chain recombines TRBV5-5 with TRBJ1-1; the D gene is possibly TRBD1 (5 bases). The CDR3 spans 15 residues. Per germline, CDR1 SGHKS and CDR2 YYEKEE (reference sequence). The V gene lost 0 bases and the J gene lost 8 bases, with 17 bases spanning the gap.